This paragraph covers one TCR beta chain sequence. A single count supports this clonotype. The antigen it recognizes is unknown. The sample holds no much larger clone one base away, and base qualities are not on file. One read yields weak evidence. The data are from a study of CD8 T cells in Susac syndrome (dated by TCRdb to between 2018 and 2021). With regard to the full study: Whether CD8+ T cell activation and differentiation in Susac syndrome was antigen driven was tested using repertoire sequencing. Results and caveats for the whole study, not just this receptor: The study acknowledged that relatively few individuals were included in the TCR sequencing and HLA analysis.

RNA was extracted using the RNeasy kit, and about 0.5 to 1 microgram was reverse transcribed with random hexamers. TCR beta CDR3 regions were amplified with the immunoSEQ multiplex PCR assay covering 54 Vbeta and 13 Jbeta segments. To correct PCR amplification bias, a synthetic template baseline was used for both primer optimization and computational correction. Regarding the original processing steps: Reads were assigned to V, D and J genes according to IMGT and analyzed in immunoSEQ Analyzer, with only productive sequences retained. Clonality was calculated as one minus the Shannon entropy normalized by log2 of the number of productive unique sequences. For each patient and control, public and private clones were evaluated within the 100 most prevalent clones. Clones were defined as Susac-specific if absent from the healthy and MS cohorts, from more than 900 published viral clones and from other ImmuneACCESS disease sequences. Using fastp at Q25 and MiXCR, TCRdb reprocessed the public reads and kept productive beta chains. Records with the same CDR3 protein are collapsed into one entry carrying the most frequent genes and DNA. Here the V and J calls rest on TCRdb's processing, not on the authors' analysis. The sample table shows 150,000 or so distinct CDR3 sequences, and 92% are seen once. The ten largest clones capture 0.065% to 0.1% of the sample.

Peripheral blood CD8+ and CD4+ T cells from healthy donors, Susac syndrome patients and multiple sclerosis patients were profiled using high-throughput TCR beta sequencing. Healthy donors were included as age- and sex-matched controls. Bulk CD8+ and CD4+ T cells were purified by magnetic negative isolation, whereas CD8+ TEMRA cells were enriched by FACS. Blood was collected in EDTA tubes and processed within 24 hours, with PBMCs isolated through density gradient centrifugation. PBMCs destined for TCR sequencing were cryopreserved in liquid nitrogen and later thawed in a 37 °C water bath. The sorted or isolated CD4+, CD8+ and CD8+ TEMRA cells reached a purity of at least 90%. The germline V gene yields MNHEY for CDR1 and SVGAGI for CDR2. The CDR3 contains 16 residues, cysteine and phenylalanine counted. Only the CDR3 DNA stays, 48 bases, in frame from base 1. V is shortened by 0 bases, J by 1 base, and the region joining them spans 13 bases.

The sample taken for sequencing was CD4+ T cells from PBMCs. The sequence was obtained from a human donor in good health. The chain was built from TRBV6-5 and TRBJ2-7; possibly the D gene is TRBD2, per 6 matching bases. The CDR3 sequence is CASSYSAGPWSYEQYF. The nucleotide sequence reads TGTGCCAGCAGTTACTCAGCGGGCCCTTGGTCCTACGAGCAGTACTTC.